A single sample is the source of the 15 T cell receptor beta chains below, sequenced in a study of tumor-infiltrating lymphocytes in primary liver carcinoma. Germline DNA was also extracted, and blood RNA derived from unsorted whole blood. Making TCR beta cDNA involved 400 to 600 ng total RNA and a constant-region primer. Three-round nested multiplex PCR performed with slightly modified ARM-PCR produced the TCR beta libraries. It was with TRBV1-TRBV30 forward primers and a C-beta reverse primer that the first two PCR rounds were run, at around 11 cycles each. TCRdb redid the calling of the multiplex PCR reads with MiXCR, one entry per CDR3 protein. In the table there are 250,000 to 400,000 distinct CDR3 sequences, roughly 60% of which are singletons. The sequencing input was peripheral blood. The receptor source for this set is a man aged 35 to 55 with primary liver carcinoma and hepatitis B virus infection.

This chain joins TRBV29-1 and TRBJ1-1; D call uncertain. Germline assignment: CDR1 SQVTM and CDR2 ANQGSEA. V lost 4 bases and J 1 base, leaving 7 bases between the germline ends. The CDR3 length is 12 residues. CDR3 DNA: TGCAGCGTTGGGGCTCGGAACACTGAAGCTTTCTTT. Protein product: CSVGARNTEAFF.

This clonotype has just one count. One base away lies a much larger clone, so this may be a sequencing read error. This sequence joins TRBV4-2 and TRBJ2-7, with TRBD2 identical over 7 bases. In germline, CDR1 is LGHNA, CDR2 YNFKEQ. The V segment lost 7 bases and the J segment 3 bases; nucleotides outside the gene matches: 12. The CDR3 extends over 15 amino acids. The CDR3 here is CASNQESGNRYEQYF. In DNA, the CDR3 is TGTGCCAGCAACCAGGAAAGCGGGAACCGCTACGAGCAGTACTTC.

To note about this clonotype: This clone may be a read error of a much larger clone one base away. This chain joins TRBV11-2 and TRBJ2-1; 7 bases line up with TRBD1. Germline values: CDR1 SGHAT, CDR2 FQNNGV. CDR3 size: 18 residues. Here the CDR3 reads CASSYLERDRVLNNEQLF. CDR3 coding DNA: TGTGCCAGCAGTTACTTAGAGCGAGACAGGGTGTTAAACAATGAGCAGCTCTTC.

Notes on this clonotype: At one end the junction does not follow the germline gene, possibly because of a read error. The chain is built from TRBV11-2 and TRBJ2-2; D possibly corresponds to TRBD2 (5 bases). CDR3 size: 16 residues. Germline loops: CDR1 SGHAT, CDR2 FQNNGV. Written as DNA, the CDR3 is TGTGTCAGCAGCGCCAAGCGGCTAACGAACACCGGGGAGCTGTTTTTT. Its translation: CVSSAKRLTNTGELFF. Full variable domain (rest looked up from reference TRBV11-2 and TRBJ2-2): EAGVAQSPRYKIIEKRQSVAFWCNPISGHATLYWYQQILGQGPKLLIQFQNNGVVDDSQLPKDRFSAERLKGVDSTLKIQPAKLEDSAVYLCVSSAKRLTNTGELFFGEGSRLTVL.

Concerning this clonotype itself: This may be a read error, as it is one base from a much larger clone. In this CDR3 the conserved last residue, phenylalanine or tryptophan, is missing, so a read error is likely. This rearrangement joins TRBV4-2 to TRBJ1-2; 9 bases match TRBD1. After removal of 0 bases from V and 8 bases from J, the junction contained 4 bases not matched to a gene. CDR3 size: 14 residues. The germline V gene has CDR1 LGHNA and CDR2 YNFKEQ. The CDR3 here is CASSQDWTGDGYTI. The CDR3 DNA reads as TGTGCCAGCAGCCAAGACTGGACAGGGGACGGCTACACCATC.

On this clonotype itself: A much larger clone sits a single nucleotide away, making a read error possible. V usage is TRBV18 and J usage is TRBJ1-5, with unresolved D. Between the trimmed V and J ends, which lost 6 bases and 3 bases, there was a span of 15 bases. CDR1 and CDR2 (germline): KGHSH, LQKENI. The CDR3 sequence is 15 residues long. The CDR3, as DNA: TGTGCCAGCTCTACCGGGCAAAAATCCAATCAGCCCCAGCATTTT. It codes for CASSTGQKSNQPQHF.

The chain combines TRBV7-9 with TRBJ2-1; possible D gene TRBD2, 5 bases. Germline V gives CDR1 SEHNR, CDR2 FQNEAQ (reference sequence). The V end was cut by 5 bases, the J end by 8 bases, with 13 bases between. The CDR3 contains 13 residues. CDR3 loop: CASSPRGFDEQFF. DNA of the CDR3: TGTGCCAGCAGCCCAAGAGGGTTCGATGAGCAGTTCTTC. Together with reference TRBV7-9 and TRBJ2-1, the CDR3 gives the full variable domain: DTGVSQNPRHKITKRGQNVTFRCDPISEHNRLYWYRQTLGQGPEFLTYFQNEAQLEKSRLLSDRFSAERPKGSFSTLEIQRTEQGDSAMYLCASSPRGFDEQFFGPGTRLTVL.

A note on this clonotype: A single base separates this from a much larger clone, so it may be a read error. DNA for the CDR3: TGCGCCAGCAGCCAAGGAGGGTCCGGAAGCACCATATATTTT. Protein sequence: CASSQGGSGSTIYF. V is TRBV4-3 and J is TRBJ1-3; D not certain. Germline lookup yields CDR1 LGHNA and CDR2 YSLEER. CDR3 size: 14 residues.

As regards this clonotype: Because the CDR3 is missing its conserved closing phenylalanine or tryptophan, this is likely a read error. The chain has TRBV10-3 and TRBJ2-2; a weak D match, TRBD1 (7 bases). Germline V CDR1 and CDR2: ENHRY, SYGVKD. With 4 bases removed from V and 6 bases from J, the gap between germline ends came to 12 bases. The CDR3 runs to 14 residues. This CDR3 is CAISVQGGAGELFL. In DNA, the CDR3 is TGTGCCATCAGTGTCCAGGGGGGTGCCGGGGAGCTGTTTTTA.

This clonotype has only one observation. One base away lies a much larger clone, so this may be a sequencing read error. This rearrangement joins TRBV12-3 or TRBV12-4 to TRBJ2-5; no definite D call. The CDR3 loop spans 10 amino acids. The CDR3 bases are TGTGCCAGCAGTTCGACGGCCCTGTCCTTC. This codes for CASSSTALSF.

This clonotype occurred many times. The chain is built from TRBV29-1 and TRBJ1-1; no definite D call. CDR3 size: 14 residues. Per the germline V gene, CDR1 is SQVTM and CDR2 is ANQGSEA. V lost 4 bases, J lost 2 bases, and 14 bases lay in between. CDR3 protein: CSVGLRPSNTEAFF. The CDR3, as DNA: TGCAGCGTTGGGCTCAGGCCGAGCAACACTGAAGCTTTCTTT.

This clonotype was seen just once. One junction end disagrees with the germline gene, perhaps due to a read error. The chain employs TRBV29-1 and TRBJ1-6, with TRBD1 as a possible D gene (5 bases). This CDR3 region has 13 residues. Per germline, CDR1 SQVTM and CDR2 ANQGSEA. The CDR3 loop reads CSVGDGTISHLHF. CDR3 nucleotides: TGCAGCGTTGGAGACGGGACCATTTCACACCTCCACTTT. The whole variable domain, remainder taken from reference TRBV29-1 and TRBJ1-6, is SAVISQKPSRDICQRGTSLTIQCQVDSQVTMMFWYRQQPGQSLTLIATANQGSEATYESGFVIDKFPISRPNLTFSTLTVSNMSPEDSSIYLCSVGDGTISHLHFGNGTRLTVT.

This clonotype appeared a single time. A much bigger clone sits one base away, suggesting this may be a read error. The chain has TRBV6-1 and TRBJ1-5; a possible D gene is TRBD1 (6 bases). There are 15 residues in the CDR3. Germline V lookup: CDR1 MNHNS, CDR2 SASEGT. CDR3 protein: CASSERSGANQSQHF. The CDR3 DNA reads as TGTGCCAGCAGTGAAAGGTCGGGGGCAAATCAGTCCCAGCATTTT.

This clonotype was seen a few times. Being one base from a much bigger clone, this may be a read error. V usage is TRBV12-3 or TRBV12-4 and J usage is TRBJ2-1; D ambiguous. Trimming removed 10 bases from V and 6 bases from J, with 10 bases in between. This CDR3 has 11 residues. CDR3 loop: CAITRSNEQFF. CDR3 coding DNA: TGTGCCATCACCCGGAGCAATGAGCAGTTCTTC.

With respect to this clonotype: One end of the junction fails to match germline, which may point to a read error. The chain couples TRBV4-2 to TRBJ2-7; no reliable D call. Germline assignment: CDR1 LGHNA and CDR2 YNFKEQ. This CDR3 has 15 amino acids. This chain's CDR3 is CASRQAGKGSYEQYF. The CDR3 nucleotides read TGTGCCAGCCGCCAAGCTGGGAAGGGCTCCTACGAGCAGTACTTC.